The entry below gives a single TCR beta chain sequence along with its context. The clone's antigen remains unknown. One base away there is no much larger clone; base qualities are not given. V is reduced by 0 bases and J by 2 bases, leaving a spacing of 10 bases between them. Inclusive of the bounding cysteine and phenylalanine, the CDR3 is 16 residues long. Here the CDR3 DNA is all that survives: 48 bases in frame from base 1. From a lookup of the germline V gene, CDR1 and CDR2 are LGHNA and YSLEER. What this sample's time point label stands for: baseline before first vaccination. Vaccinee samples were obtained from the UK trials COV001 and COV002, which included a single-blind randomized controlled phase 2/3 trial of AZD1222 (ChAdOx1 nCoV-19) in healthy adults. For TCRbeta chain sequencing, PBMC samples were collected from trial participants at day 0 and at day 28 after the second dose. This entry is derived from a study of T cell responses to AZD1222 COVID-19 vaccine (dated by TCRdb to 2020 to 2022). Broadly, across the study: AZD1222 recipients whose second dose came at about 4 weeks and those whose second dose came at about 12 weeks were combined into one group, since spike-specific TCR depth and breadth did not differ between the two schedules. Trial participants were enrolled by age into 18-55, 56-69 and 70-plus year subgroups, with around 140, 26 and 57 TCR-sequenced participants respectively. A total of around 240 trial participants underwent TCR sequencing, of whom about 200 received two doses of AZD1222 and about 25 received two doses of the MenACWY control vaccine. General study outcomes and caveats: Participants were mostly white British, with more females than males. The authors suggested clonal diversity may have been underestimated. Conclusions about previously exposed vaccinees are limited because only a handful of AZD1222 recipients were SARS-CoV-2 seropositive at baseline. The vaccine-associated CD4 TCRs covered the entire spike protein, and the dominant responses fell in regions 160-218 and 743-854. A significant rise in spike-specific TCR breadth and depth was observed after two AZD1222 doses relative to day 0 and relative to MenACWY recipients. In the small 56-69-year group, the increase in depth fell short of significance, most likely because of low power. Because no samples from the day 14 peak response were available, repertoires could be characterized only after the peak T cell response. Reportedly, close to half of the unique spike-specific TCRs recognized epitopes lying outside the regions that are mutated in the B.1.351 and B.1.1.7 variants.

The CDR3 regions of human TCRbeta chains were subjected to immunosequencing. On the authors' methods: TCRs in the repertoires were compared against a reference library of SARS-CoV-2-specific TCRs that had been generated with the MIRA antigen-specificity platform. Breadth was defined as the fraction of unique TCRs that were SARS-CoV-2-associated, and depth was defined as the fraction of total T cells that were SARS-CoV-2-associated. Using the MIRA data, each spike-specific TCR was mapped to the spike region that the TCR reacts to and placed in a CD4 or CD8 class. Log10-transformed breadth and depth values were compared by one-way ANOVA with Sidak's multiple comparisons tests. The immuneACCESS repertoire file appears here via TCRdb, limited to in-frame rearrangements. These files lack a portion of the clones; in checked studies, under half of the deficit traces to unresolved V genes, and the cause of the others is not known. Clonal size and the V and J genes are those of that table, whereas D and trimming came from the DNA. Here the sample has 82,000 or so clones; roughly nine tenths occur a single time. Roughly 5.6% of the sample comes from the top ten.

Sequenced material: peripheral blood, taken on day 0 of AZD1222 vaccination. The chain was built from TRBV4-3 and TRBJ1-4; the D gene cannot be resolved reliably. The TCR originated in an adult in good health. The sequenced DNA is TGCGCCAGCAGCCAAGATGACCGAGGGACTAATGAAAAACTGTTTTTT. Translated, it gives CASSQDDRGTNEKLFF.